The rows below give T cell receptor beta chains drawn from one sample of a study of human T cells and chemical hapten exposure. TCRdb called the RACE reads again in MiXCR, with one record for every CDR3 protein. Found here are 90,000 to 110,000 distinct CDR3 sequences, 9% to 9.5% of them singletons; the top ten hold 2.5% to 3.5%. The material sequenced was whole blood, taken in connection with sensitization to the hapten diphenylcyclopropenone (DPC). Receptors were obtained from a woman aged 40 to 55 with alopecia areata. Some clones in this sample may be carry-over from other donors' samples. CDR3s include the opening cysteine and the closing phenylalanine or tryptophan. D genes are given only for firm matches. The size field is filled for only some rows; it gives once, few, many or a size class.

j_call clone_size d_call v_call cdr3_nt cdr3_aa
TRBJ1-6 few . TRBV7-2 TGTGCCAGCAGCTTCGAGGGCTATAATTCACCCCTCCACTTT CASSFEGYNSPLHF
TRBJ2-2 . TRBD2 TRBV19 TGTGCCAGTAGTATTCAGAGCGGGGGGCCGGTCGGTACCATCAGGGAGCTGTTTTTT CASSIQSGGPVGTIRELFF
TRBJ1-6 many TRBD1 TRBV6-5 TGTGCCAGCAGTAACAGGGGGCGCGGTCCTTCACCCCTCCACTTT CASSNRGRGPSPLHF
TRBJ2-7 few TRBD1 TRBV20-1 TGCAGTGCTAGACCTCCGGGACAGGGAGGAGAGCAGTACTTC CSARPPGQGGEQYF
TRBJ1-5 few . TRBV29-1 TGCAGCGTTGAAGGAGTTGATCAGCCCCAGCATTTT CSVEGVDQPQHF
TRBJ2-1 many . TRBV6-2/TRBV6-3 TGTGCCATCAGGGACACCTCCTACAATGAGCAGTTCTTC CAIRDTSYNEQFF
TRBJ2-2 few TRBD1 TRBV11-2 TGTGCCAGCAGCCGGGACAGCTTATACGTCGGGGAGCTGTTTTTT CASSRDSLYVGELFF
TRBJ1-6 . . TRBV28 TGTGCCAGCAGTCCCAGGGACCGCGGGTCACCCCTCCACTTT CASSPRDRGSPLHF
TRBJ1-4 . TRBD1 TRBV9 TGTGCCAGCAGCGACGGGACAGCAACTAATGAAAAACTGTTTTTT CASSDGTATNEKLFF
TRBJ2-1 few . TRBV7-2 TGTGCCAGCAGCTTAGCGAATTGGGGTGAGCAGTTCTTC CASSLANWGEQFF
TRBJ2-5 few TRBD1 TRBV12-3/TRBV12-4 TGTGCCAGCAGAGAGACAGGGAACCAAGAGACCCAGTACTTC CASRETGNQETQYF
TRBJ1-6 . . TRBV6-5 TGTGCCAGCAGTTACTCGATGGGGGGGAGATCACCCCTCCACTTT CASSYSMGGRSPLHF
TRBJ2-5 few TRBD1 TRBV11-2 TGTGCCAGCAGCCAGATCAGGGGGCAAGAGACCCAGTACTTC CASSQIRGQETQYF
TRBJ2-6 many TRBD1 TRBV28 TGTGCCAGCAGTTTGATTCAGGGGGCGCCTGGGGCCAACGTCCTGACTTTC CASSLIQGAPGANVLTF
TRBJ1-5 many . TRBV2 TGTGCCAGCAGTGATCCAGGGCTAAGGGATCAGCCCCAGCATTTT CASSDPGLRDQPQHF
TRBJ1-3 . . TRBV2 TGTGCCAGCAGTGAATTACAGGGTCGAAACACCATATATTTT CASSELQGRNTIYF
TRBJ2-5 few . TRBV5-1 TGCGCCAGCAATGAGGTGGGAGAGACCCAGTACTTC CASNEVGETQYF
TRBJ2-7 . . TRBV29-1 TGCAGCGTTGAAGTCCCCGGTAACTCCTACGAGCAGTACTTC CSVEVPGNSYEQYF
TRBJ2-1 few TRBD2 TRBV7-9 TGTGCCAGCAGCGTAGCGGGGACCGAAAATGAGCAGTTCTTC CASSVAGTENEQFF
TRBJ2-5 many TRBD2 TRBV4-3 TGCGCCAGCAGCCAAAGGTGGCGGGGGGCCAGAGAGACCCAGTACTTC CASSQRWRGARETQYF
TRBJ2-3 many . TRBV4-3 TGCGCCAGCAGCCGGGCTTGGATCAGCACAGATACGCAGTATTTT CASSRAWISTDTQYF
TRBJ1-5 many . TRBV6-6 TGTGCCAGCAGTCAGGAGGATCAGCCCCAGCATTTT CASSQEDQPQHF
TRBJ2-1 many . TRBV7-8 TGTGCCAGCAGCTCCCGAGGGGAGGGGGAATGGAGCAATGAGCAGTTCTTC CASSSRGEGEWSNEQFF
TRBJ1-4 . TRBD1 TRBV4-3 TGCGCCAGCAGCCACCAAGCTGCTGGGACAGGAAGCGAAAAACTGTTTTTT CASSHQAAGTGSEKLFF
TRBJ2-3 few TRBD2 TRBV6-1 TGTGCCAGCAGTTTTACTCTAGCGGCTAGCACAGATACGCAGTATTTT CASSFTLAASTDTQYF
TRBJ2-1 . . TRBV24-1 TGTGCCACCAGTGATTCCCCTTCCGGGACATTCTCCTACAATGAGCAGTTCTTC CATSDSPSGTFSYNEQFF
TRBJ2-5 . TRBD1 TRBV27 TGTGCCAGCAGTTTATCCCTCACGACAGGGAAAGAGACCCAGTACTTC CASSLSLTTGKETQYF
TRBJ1-1 . . TRBV28 TGTGCCAGCAGTTTAAGGAGGGTGGAAGCTTTCTTT CASSLRRVEAFF
TRBJ1-5 . TRBD1 TRBV30 TGTGCCTGGGCGACAGGGACTCAGCCCCAGCATTTT CAWATGTQPQHF
TRBJ1-6 . TRBD1 TRBV30 TGTGCCTGGAGTGTTACAGGGGCTTGGAATTCACCCCTCCACTTT CAWSVTGAWNSPLHF
TRBJ1-2 . . TRBV29-1 TGCAGCGTTGAAAAACAGGACTTAATACTCTATGGCTACACCTTC CSVEKQDLILYGYTF
TRBJ2-7 . TRBD2 TRBV5-1 TGCGCCAGCAGCTTCCAGCGGGGGGGCCCTACGAGCTCCTACGAGCAGTACTTC CASSFQRGGPTSSYEQYF
TRBJ2-3 . TRBD2 TRBV12-3/TRBV12-4 TGTGCCAGCACCCGGGGACTAGCGATCCCTAGCACAGATACGCAGTATTTT CASTRGLAIPSTDTQYF
TRBJ2-5 . . TRBV29-1 TGCAGCGTTGATTGGGGGGTGGAAGAGACCCAGTACTTC CSVDWGVEETQYF
TRBJ2-7 many TRBD2 TRBV3-1 TGTGCCAGCAGCCAGTCAAGAGCGGGGGCCAGCTCCTACGAGCAGTACTTC CASSQSRAGASSYEQYF
TRBJ2-4 many . TRBV28 TGTGCCAGCAGTCCCCCGGGCCAGGGAAAACAAAACATTCAGTACTTC CASSPPGQGKQNIQYF
TRBJ1-1 . TRBD1 TRBV5-4 TGTGCCAGCAGCCTAACACAGGGGAGCACTGAAGCTTTCTTT CASSLTQGSTEAFF
TRBJ1-6 many TRBD1 TRBV28 TGTGCCAGCAGCGGCGGGCGGAGGCGACAGGGTTTTTCACCCCTCCACTTT CASSGGRRRQGFSPLHF
TRBJ2-7 many . TRBV4-3 TGCGCCAGCAGCCAAGACCCCACGGCGCTAGGCGAGCAGTACTTC CASSQDPTALGEQYF
TRBJ1-1 few TRBD1 TRBV19 TGTGCCAGTAGCCCAACAGGGGGCTGGGTTAACACTGAAGCTTTCTTT CASSPTGGWVNTEAFF
TRBJ1-4 few . TRBV9 TGTGCCAGCAGCAAGGGGACGGGAGAAAAACTGTTTTTT CASSKGTGEKLFF
TRBJ2-5 few TRBD1 TRBV20-1 TGCAGCCAGGGGGCAGACTTCGAAGAGACCCAGTACTTC CSQGADFEETQYF